Below are 23 T cell receptor beta chains sequenced from a single sample in a study of shared clonotypes between healthy human individuals. Clones were read by immunoSEQ multiplex PCR, and TCRdb kept only the in-frame ones, dropping some. The sample has about 1.5 million clones, roughly 98% seen once. Sequencing input: naive CD4+ T cells sorted from blood. Subset: CD45RA+ positively selected. These receptors originate from a man aged 25-45 years in good health.

The chain employs TRBV20-1 and TRBJ2-1, with D unclear. The ends were cut back, 2 bases at V and 10 bases at J, with 6 bases in the middle. This CDR3 comprises 10 residues. Per the germline V gene, CDR1 is DFQATT and CDR2 is SNEGSKA (reference sequence). CDR3 DNA sequence: TGCAGTGCTAGAATCGTCGAGCAGTTCTTC. Its translation: CSARIVEQFF.

The rearrangement links TRBV5-4 to TRBJ2-7; 11 positions agree with TRBD2. Trimming removed 4 bases from V and 2 bases from J; junction bases left unmatched: 2. CDR3 length: 14 residues. The germline V gene has CDR1 SGHNT and CDR2 YYREEE (reference sequence). CDR3: CASSTGLAAYEQYF. The CDR3 DNA sequence: TGTGCCAGCAGCACGGGACTAGCGGCCTACGAGCAGTACTTC.

The rearrangement uses TRBV10-2 and TRBJ1-1; no clear D gene. Trimming left V 0 bases short and J 4 bases short, with 6 bases between. The CDR3 is made up of 13 amino acids. Germline V CDR1 and CDR2: WSHSY, SAAADI. The chain's CDR3 is CASSESMVTEAFF. CDR3 in DNA: TGCGCCAGCAGTGAGTCGATGGTCACTGAAGCTTTCTTT.

V is TRBV19 and J is TRBJ1-5; 11 positions agree with TRBD1. Germline assignment: CDR1 LNHDA and CDR2 SQIVND (reference sequence). Unmatched junction bases numbered 15, after V lost 11 bases and J lost 6 bases. The CDR3 runs 16 residues. The CDR3 sequence is CASILSGTGGVQPQHF. CDR3 nucleotide sequence: TGTGCCTCCATCCTGTCCGGGACAGGGGGTGTTCAGCCCCAGCATTTT.

J is TRBJ1-5 and V is TRBV6-1; D is unresolved. Deletions cut 6 bases from V and 6 bases from J, with 9 bases between. This CDR3 spans 12 amino acids. Germline V lookup: CDR1 MNHNS, CDR2 SASEGT. CDR3 sequence (DNA): TGTGCCAGCAGAGAGGGTTCTCAGCCCCAGCATTTT. It encodes CASREGSQPQHF.

The V gene is TRBV7-8, the J gene TRBJ2-1, with D maybe TRBD2 (6 bases). Looked up from germline, CDR1 is SGHVS and CDR2 is FQNEAQ. The CDR3 length is 17 residues. V gave up 3 bases and J gave up 0 bases, with 15 bases separating them. In nucleotides, the CDR3 is TGTGCCAGCAGCTTCGAGAGGGGAGGCAGCTCCTACAATGAGCAGTTCTTC. It yields the protein CASSFERGGSSYNEQFF.

V usage is TRBV29-1 and J usage is TRBJ1-1; D unresolved. This CDR3 is built from 16 residues. V was shortened by 4 bases and J by 1 base, with 19 bases between the two germline ends. Germline loops: CDR1 SQVTM, CDR2 ANQGSEA. CDR3 region: CSVVYRLSGGNTEAFF. The CDR3, as DNA: TGCAGCGTTGTTTATCGTTTGAGTGGCGGGAACACTGAAGCTTTCTTT.

The genes are TRBV2 and TRBJ2-7; D possibly uses TRBD1 or TRBD2 (6 bases each). Germline-derived CDR1 and CDR2 are SNHLY and FYNNEI. The CDR3 runs 14 residues. The germline V and J ends were trimmed by 7 bases and 6 bases, with 19 bases remaining between them. The CDR3 region is CASKRRDTSSEQYF. The CDR3 coding sequence is TGTGCCAGCAAGAGGAGGGACACTTCTAGCGAGCAGTACTTC.

This clone was detected a few times. The identical CDR3 is also encoded by other nucleotide sequences in the sample. The V gene is TRBV20-1, the J gene TRBJ1-1; D perhaps matches TRBD1 (5 bases). Germline CDR1 and CDR2: DFQATT and SNEGSKA (reference sequence). V was trimmed by 6 bases and J by 4 bases, leaving 9 bases between them. This CDR3 is 11 amino acids long. As DNA, the CDR3 is TGCAGTGCCCGAGGGGTCACTGAAGCTTTCTTT. It is translated as CSARGVTEAFF.

The J gene is TRBJ1-3, the V gene TRBV2, with D possibly TRBD1 on 6 matching bases. This CDR3 contains 16 residues. Germline values: CDR1 SNHLY, CDR2 FYNNEI. Trimming shortened V by 6 bases and J by 4 bases, and 19 bases separated the two germline ends. CDR3 sequence: CASSRQERVPGNTIYF. DNA of the CDR3: TGTGCCAGCAGCCGACAGGAGCGGGTGCCCGGAAACACCATATATTTT.

The chain links TRBV7-2 to TRBJ1-3; D possibly corresponds to TRBD1 (6 bases). Germline CDR1 reads SGHTA; CDR2 reads FQGNSA. The V end lost 0 bases, the J end lost 2 bases, and 8 bases lay between the germline ends. The CDR3 has 15 amino acids. As DNA, the CDR3 is TGTGCCAGCAGCTTAGCTCGACAGGCTGGAAACACCATATATTTT. The encoded protein is CASSLARQAGNTIYF.

The V call is TRBV5-1, the J call TRBJ1-1; TRBD1 aligns across 10 bases. The junction had 6 bases not matched to a gene; V was cut back by 0 bases and J by 10 bases. Germline CDR1 SGHRS, CDR2 YFSETQ. The CDR3 has 14 residues. CDR3 region: CASSLADRGPGAFF. The CDR3 nucleotides are TGCGCCAGCAGCTTGGCAGACAGGGGGCCGGGAGCTTTCTTT.

V usage is TRBV15 and J usage is TRBJ2-1; possibly TRBD2 for D (5 bases). This CDR3 is 14 amino acids long. The V and J ends lost 9 bases and 6 bases respectively, with 18 bases between them. CDR1 LNHNV and CDR2 YYDKDF come from the germline V gene (reference sequence). The CDR3 reads CATTTSPTSNEQFF. For the CDR3, the DNA is TGTGCCACGACAACTAGTCCTACGAGCAATGAGCAGTTCTTC.

The CDR3 spells CASWTGRINEQFF. CDR3 coding DNA: TGTGCCAGCTGGACAGGGCGAATAAATGAGCAGTTCTTC. The rearrangement links TRBV27 to TRBJ2-1, with TRBD1 matching over 8 bases. With 8 bases clipped from V and 7 bases from J, the junction kept 7 bases outside the gene matches. The CDR3 loop spans 13 amino acids. Germline assignment: CDR1 MNHEY and CDR2 SMNVEV (reference sequence).

This chain connects TRBV14 to TRBJ2-1; D perhaps matches TRBD2 (5 bases). Germline lookup yields CDR1 SGHDN and CDR2 FVKESK. V lost 3 bases and J 6 bases, leaving 18 bases between the germline ends. CDR3 length: 16 residues. CDR3 sequence: CASSHFLAERINEQFF. The CDR3 region has the DNA TGTGCCAGCAGCCATTTCCTAGCTGAAAGAATCAATGAGCAGTTCTTC.

This clone has just one count. The sample has other DNA sequences that encode this CDR3 too. CDR3 region: CASSLGGTDTQYF. DNA of the CDR3: TGTGCCAGCAGCTTAGGTGGTACGGATACGCAGTATTTT. The genes are TRBV7-7 and TRBJ2-3; D not certain. Germline CDR1 is SSHAT and CDR2 is FNYEAQ (reference sequence). The CDR3 contains 13 residues. V was pared by 1 base and J by 6 bases, with 8 bases between.

About this clone: The same CDR3 is also encoded by other DNA sequences in this sample. The CDR3 is CASSFSVSGNTIYF. CDR3 sequence (DNA): TGTGCCAGCAGTTTTTCAGTCTCTGGAAACACCATATATTTT. The chain has TRBV28 and TRBJ1-3; D is undetermined. The CDR3 spans 14 residues. Trimming removed 3 bases from V and 0 bases from J, with 6 bases in between. The germline gives CDR1 MDHEN, CDR2 SYDVKM. The variable domain in full, with the rest retrieved from reference TRBV28 and TRBJ1-3, is DVKVTQSSRYLVKRTGEKVFLECVQDMDHENMFWYRQDPGLGLRLIYFSYDVKMKEKGDIPEGYSVSREKKERFSLILESASTNQTSMYLCASSFSVSGNTIYFGEGSWLTVV.

The CDR3 reads CASSFNTGHLEAFF. DNA for the CDR3: TGTGCCAGCAGCTTTAACACGGGACACCTTGAAGCTTTCTTT. This rearrangement joins TRBV14 to TRBJ1-1, with a possible D match to TRBD1 (6 bases). Germline CDR1 SGHDN, CDR2 FVKESK. This CDR3 has 14 amino acids. V was clipped by 5 bases and J by 7 bases, with 17 bases between them.

The V and J genes are TRBV4-3 and TRBJ2-7; 8 positions match TRBD2. The CDR3 contains 15 residues. V was pared by 4 bases and J by 0 bases, with 5 bases of the junction left unmatched. Per germline, CDR1 LGHNA and CDR2 YSLEER. The CDR3 sequence is CASSRTSGLSYEQYF. The DNA of the CDR3 is TGCGCCAGCAGCCGAACTAGCGGCCTCTCCTACGAGCAGTACTTC.

With regard to this clone: Different DNA sequences within this sample yield the same CDR3. The V and J genes are TRBV28 and TRBJ2-7; D not certain. This CDR3 is built from 13 residues. Germline V CDR1 and CDR2: MDHEN, SYDVKM. V was trimmed by 4 bases and J by 0 bases, leaving 7 bases between them. CDR3 DNA sequence: TGTGCCAGCAGTTCGGGCAGCTCCTACGAGCAGTACTTC. Its translation is CASSSGSSYEQYF. The full variable domain, in which reference TRBV28 and TRBJ2-7 provide the parts outside the CDR3, is DVKVTQSSRYLVKRTGEKVFLECVQDMDHENMFWYRQDPGLGLRLIYFSYDVKMKEKGDIPEGYSVSREKKERFSLILESASTNQTSMYLCASSSGSSYEQYFGPGTRLTVT.

CDR3 in DNA: TGTGCCTGGAGCCCACAGGGCTTCTATGGCTACACCTTC. This sequence encodes CAWSPQGFYGYTF. The rearrangement links TRBV30 to TRBJ1-2; possible D gene TRBD1, 6 bases. V was pared by 3 bases and J by 4 bases, with 12 bases between. The CDR3 spans 13 residues. Looked up from germline, CDR1 is GTSNPN and CDR2 is SVGIG (reference sequence).

The rearrangement joins TRBV28 to TRBJ2-1; D is unclear. From germline, CDR1 is MDHEN and CDR2 SYDVKM. The V end lost 8 bases, the J end lost 4 bases, and 15 bases lay between the germline ends. The CDR3 is 14 residues long. CDR3 bases: TGTGCCAGCGTCAAGCTCGAACCATACAATGAGCAGTTCTTC. Translating gives CASVKLEPYNEQFF.

The V and J genes are TRBV19 and TRBJ2-2; tentatively, D is TRBD1 (5 bases). Trimming took off 6 bases at V and 1 base at J, with 9 bases between the two ends. Germline values: CDR1 LNHDA, CDR2 SQIVND (reference sequence). This CDR3 contains 14 residues. The CDR3 bases are TGTGCCAGTAGACAGGCGGTGAACACCGGGGAGCTGTTTTTT. This sequence encodes CASRQAVNTGELFF.